Below, 29 T cell receptor beta chains from the same sample are listed, as sequenced in a study of neurological immune-mediated disorders (dated by TCRdb to 2018 to 2020). The library came from 5' RACE. The instrument was an Illumina HiSeq 2500. TCRdb reworked the public reads: Q25 trimming with fastp, MiXCR clone assembly, productive beta chains retained. Rows are combined by CDR3 protein, so each entry shows the most common genes and DNA. This sample comprises around 40,000 distinct CDR3 sequences, around 7.2% of them detected only once. The biggest ten clones account for approximately 5.3% of the sample. Sequencing was done on a sample of CD4+ T cells from blood. The receptors come from a man in his fifties in good health.

This clonotype was recorded many times. This chain connects TRBV29-1 to TRBJ2-3; possible D gene TRBD1, 5 bases. The CDR3 has 13 residues. Germline V gene sequence: CDR1 SQVTM, CDR2 ANQGSEA. Trimming stripped 3 bases from V and 2 bases from J, with 9 bases between. The CDR3 here is CSVEGHYTDTQYF. The CDR3 nucleotides are TGCAGCGTTGAGGGGCATTACACAGATACGCAGTATTTT.

The V gene is TRBV19, the J gene TRBJ1-5; tentative D call: TRBD1 (5 bases). CDR1 and CDR2 from the germline V gene are LNHDA and SQIVND (reference sequence). V shed 3 bases and J shed 1 base, with 13 bases lying between them. The CDR3 loop spans 16 amino acids. The CDR3 nucleotides are TGTGCCAGTAGTATTGGGACGGCCTGGAGCAATCAGCCCCAGCATTTT. Translation gives CASSIGTAWSNQPQHF.

This clonotype was detected ten times or more. The chain is built from TRBV15 and TRBJ2-7; 8 bases match TRBD1. Per the germline V gene, CDR1 is LNHNV and CDR2 is YYDKDF (reference sequence). V shed 5 bases, J shed 2 bases, and the junction held 2 bases outside the gene matches. The CDR3 consists of 13 residues. This CDR3 reads CATSRDRTYEQYF. In DNA form, the CDR3 reads TGTGCCACCAGCCGGGACAGGACCTACGAGCAGTACTTC.

This clonotype came up many times. The rearrangement links TRBV20-1 to TRBJ2-7, with TRBD2 matching 9 bases. The germline CDR1 and CDR2 sequences are DFQATT and SNEGSKA (reference sequence). The CDR3 totals 15 residues. With V trimmed by 3 bases and J by 0 bases, 6 bases remained unmatched. CDR3 loop: CSASGAGGNSYEQYF. CDR3 bases: TGCAGTGCTAGCGGCGCGGGAGGGAACTCCTACGAGCAGTACTTC.

This clonotype was found many times. J is TRBJ2-5 and V is TRBV29-1; TRBD1 or TRBD2 may be the D gene (8 bases each). CDR3 length: 20 amino acids. Germline CDR1 and CDR2: SQVTM and ANQGSEA. Trimming cost V 4 bases and J 5 bases, with 35 bases left between them. CDR3 loop: CSVVFGTGVGTGGPWETQYF. The DNA for the CDR3 is TGCAGCGTTGTTTTCGGGACAGGAGTTGGAACGGGAGGGCCATGGGAGACCCAGTACTTC.

This clonotype was found many times. The chain has TRBV20-1 and TRBJ2-4, with TRBD2 as a possible D gene (5 bases). Looked up from germline, CDR1 is DFQATT and CDR2 is SNEGSKA (reference sequence). The V gene lost 3 bases and the J gene lost 1 base, with 22 bases spanning the gap. CDR3 length: 18 amino acids. CDR3 sequence: CSARFETLNTRAKNIQYF. CDR3 DNA sequence: TGCAGTGCTAGGTTCGAGACCCTCAATACTAGGGCCAAAAACATTCAGTACTTC.

This clonotype was seen repeatedly, ten times or more. The chain has TRBV7-2 and TRBJ1-2; 9 bases fit TRBD1. CDR1 is SGHTA, CDR2 FQGNSA, per germline. The CDR3 totals 14 residues. V trimming: 5 bases; J trimming: 6 bases; junction bases outside the gene matches: 7. The CDR3 DNA sequence: TGTGCCAGCAGCCAAGGGACAGGGAGTCATGGCTACACCTTC. Translation gives CASSQGTGSHGYTF.

This clonotype occurred once. This sequence joins TRBV28 and TRBJ2-1, with no clear D. Looked up from germline, CDR1 is MDHEN and CDR2 is SYDVKM. CDR3 length: 14 amino acids. V lost 7 bases and J 12 bases, leaving 22 bases between the germline ends. CDR3 sequence reads: CASTKACGLRAQFF. CDR3 nucleotides: TGTGCCAGCACCAAAGCCTGTGGCCTGCGTGCGCAGTTCTTC.

The sample holds a few counts of this clonotype. V usage is TRBV28 and J usage is TRBJ2-5; unclear D gene. The CDR3 sequence is 14 residues long. From germline, CDR1 is MDHEN and CDR2 SYDVKM. V gave up 1 base and J gave up 1 base, with 7 bases separating them. In nucleotides, the CDR3 is TGTGCCAGCAGTTTATCCGGCTCCCAAGAGACCCAGTACTTC. Translating it yields CASSLSGSQETQYF.

Ten or more counts support this clonotype. The gene calls are TRBV11-1 and TRBJ2-7; 10 bases fit TRBD1. This CDR3 has 14 residues. J gave up 5 bases and V 5 bases, and 6 bases lay outside the gene matches. Per germline, CDR1 SGHAT and CDR2 FQDESV (reference sequence). CDR3 in DNA: TGTGCCAGCAGCCCGTGGACAGGGGGAAACGAGCAGTACTTC. Amino acid sequence: CASSPWTGGNEQYF.

This clonotype was seen ten or more times. The CDR3 DNA reads TGTGCCAGCAGTAAGACAGTGGGACCTAGCACAGATACGCAGTATTTT. It yields the protein CASSKTVGPSTDTQYF. The chain is built from TRBV6-1 and TRBJ2-3; the D call may be TRBD1 or TRBD2 (5 bases each). Looked up from germline, CDR1 is MNHNS and CDR2 is SASEGT. V dropped 5 bases and J dropped 0 bases, with 15 bases sitting between them. The CDR3 totals 16 residues.

This clonotype appeared many times. The rearrangement links TRBV20-1 to TRBJ2-1; 8 nucleotides line up with TRBD1. Per germline, CDR1 DFQATT and CDR2 SNEGSKA (reference sequence). The CDR3 totals 15 residues. V shed 4 bases and J 7 bases; nucleotides not matched to a gene: 12. Here the CDR3 reads CSAIAPDRAGNEQFF. In DNA, the CDR3 is TGCAGTGCTATAGCTCCGGACAGGGCCGGTAATGAGCAGTTCTTC.

This clonotype was observed at least ten times. This chain connects TRBV20-1 to TRBJ1-4; TRBD1 matches at 10 bases. The CDR3 length is 15 residues. Germline V gene data show CDR1 as DFQATT and CDR2 as SNEGSKA (reference sequence). V shed 6 bases and J 8 bases; nucleotides not matched to a gene: 12. The CDR3 DNA is TGCAGTGCCGATACCCAGGGACAGGGGTTAGAAAAACTGTTTTTT. Translated, it gives CSADTQGQGLEKLFF.

This clonotype has at least ten counts. This chain uses TRBV27 with TRBJ2-7; D unclear. V dropped 0 bases and J dropped 0 bases, with 3 bases sitting between them. This CDR3 is 13 amino acids long. CDR1 is MNHEY, CDR2 SMNVEV, per germline (reference sequence). CDR3: CASSLSGSYEQYF. In DNA form, the CDR3 reads TGTGCCAGCAGTTTATCTGGCTCCTACGAGCAGTACTTC.

This clonotype showed up many times. This sequence joins TRBV5-1 and TRBJ1-3; D gene ambiguous. Trimming stripped 4 bases from V and 0 bases from J, with 11 bases between. Germline V gives CDR1 SGHRS, CDR2 YFSETQ. This CDR3 contains 15 residues. The CDR3, as DNA: TGCGCCAGCAGCCCGGGGAGCAGCTCTGGAAACACCATATATTTT. Protein: CASSPGSSSGNTIYF.

This clonotype was detected many times. The chain employs TRBV29-1 and TRBJ2-1, with TRBD1 matching over 9 bases. There are 13 residues in the CDR3. CDR1 is SQVTM, CDR2 ANQGSEA, per germline. V shed 8 bases and J 8 bases; nucleotides not matched to a gene: 10. In nucleotides, the CDR3 is TGCAGCACGAGGACAGGGGCGAAGGATGAGCAGTTCTTC. Translation: CSTRTGAKDEQFF.

This clonotype was recorded at least ten times. The V and J genes are TRBV5-1 and TRBJ2-1; 7 bases line up with TRBD2. The trim removed 5 bases at V and 0 bases at J, leaving 5 bases unmatched. CDR1 SGHRS and CDR2 YFSETQ come from the germline V gene. The CDR3 contains 15 residues. CDR3 DNA: TGCGCCAGCAGTCAGGGCGGGAGCTCCTACAATGAGCAGTTCTTC. Amino acid sequence: CASSQGGSSYNEQFF.

This chain links TRBV29-1 with TRBJ1-4, with 7 positions matching TRBD1. This CDR3 spans 13 amino acids. V gave up 2 bases and J gave up 8 bases; unmatched junction bases: 5. CDR1 is SQVTM and CDR2 is ANQGSEA in the germline V gene. This chain's CDR3 is CSVEQGVEEKLFF. The CDR3 DNA sequence: TGCAGCGTTGAACAGGGGGTGGAGGAAAAACTGTTTTTT.

This clonotype showed up just a few times. The chain combines TRBV5-6 with TRBJ2-5; D remains ambiguous. V gave up 0 bases and J gave up 7 bases, with 4 bases separating them. Per the germline V gene, CDR1 is SGHDT and CDR2 is YYEEEE. There are 11 residues in the CDR3. Here the CDR3 reads CASSLAGTQYF. CDR3 nucleotides: TGTGCCAGCAGCTTGGCTGGGACCCAGTACTTC.

Ten or more counts support this clonotype. The V gene is TRBV28, the J gene TRBJ2-3; 11 bases line up with TRBD2. CDR1 and CDR2 (germline): MDHEN, SYDVKM. Trimming removed 10 bases from V and 4 bases from J; junction bases left unmatched: 4. The CDR3 has 13 residues. Here the CDR3 DNA reads TGTGCCATCGTAGCGGGAGGGCCAGATACGCAGTATTTT. Translated: CAIVAGGPDTQYF. Drawing the rest from reference TRBV28 and TRBJ2-3, the complete variable domain is DVKVTQSSRYLVKRTGEKVFLECVQDMDHENMFWYRQDPGLGLRLIYFSYDVKMKEKGDIPEGYSVSREKKERFSLILESASTNQTSMYLCAIVAGGPDTQYFGPGTRLTVL.

In its sample, this clonotype was seen many times. The rearrangement joins TRBV20-1 to TRBJ2-5, with TRBD1 matching over 9 bases. Germline loops: CDR1 DFQATT, CDR2 SNEGSKA (reference sequence). V lost 5 bases, J lost 5 bases, and 15 bases stayed unmatched. The CDR3 loop spans 16 amino acids. The CDR3 region has the DNA TGCAGTGCTCTAAACCCTCCGGACAGGGGACGTGAGACCCAGTACTTC. Translation gives CSALNPPDRGRETQYF.

This clonotype was seen at least ten times. The chain carries TRBV6-1 and TRBJ2-2; D is possibly TRBD1 (7 bases). The CDR3 length is 13 residues. The germline gives CDR1 MNHNS, CDR2 SASEGT. Trimming cost V 4 bases and J 6 bases, with 9 bases left between them. CDR3 protein: CASSAGGPGELFF. The CDR3 DNA is TGTGCCAGCAGTGCAGGGGGGCCCGGGGAGCTGTTTTTT.

The V gene is TRBV7-2, the J gene TRBJ1-3; 8 nucleotides align to TRBD1. The germline V gene has CDR1 SGHTA and CDR2 FQGNSA. This CDR3 region has 20 residues. Unmatched junction bases numbered 18, after V lost 5 bases and J lost 0 bases. The CDR3 reads CASSHLTDRGVRRSGNTIYF. The CDR3 DNA reads TGTGCCAGCAGCCATCTAACTGACAGGGGAGTACGGCGCTCTGGAAACACCATATATTTT.

Ten or more counts support this clonotype. V usage is TRBV9 and J usage is TRBJ2-3, with 9 bases identical to TRBD2. CDR3 length equals 20 residues. The V segment lost 4 bases and the J segment 4 bases; nucleotides outside the gene matches: 22. CDR1 is SGDLS, CDR2 YYNGEE, per germline. CDR3 coding DNA: TGTGCCAGCAGCCCCAACCCCAGATCCGGGACTAGCCCTATTGCAGATACGCAGTATTTT. Protein product: CASSPNPRSGTSPIADTQYF. Supplemented by reference TRBV9 and TRBJ2-3, the full variable domain reads DSGVTQTPKHLITATGQRVTLRCSPRSGDLSVYWYQQSLDQGLQFLIQYYNGEERAKGNILERFSAQQFPDLHSELNLSSLELGDSALYFCASSPNPRSGTSPIADTQYFGPGTRLTVL.

This clonotype was picked up many times. This chain links TRBV29-1 with TRBJ2-3; D might be TRBD2 (5 bases). Looked up from germline, CDR1 is SQVTM and CDR2 is ANQGSEA. V lost 2 bases, J lost 2 bases, and 8 bases lay in between. This CDR3 is built from 13 residues. The CDR3 region is CSVETRYTDTQYF. The CDR3 region has the DNA TGCAGCGTTGAAACTAGATACACAGATACGCAGTATTTT.

This chain connects TRBV5-1 to TRBJ2-7; 11 bases are shared with TRBD1. Germline trimming cut 2 bases from V and 2 bases from J; bases unmatched to any gene: 6. The CDR3 length is 16 residues. The germline gives CDR1 SGHRS, CDR2 YFSETQ. CDR3 residues: CASSFVPDRGPYEQYF. Here the CDR3 DNA reads TGCGCCAGCAGCTTTGTCCCGGACAGGGGGCCCTACGAGCAGTACTTC.

This clonotype was recorded many times. The rearrangement joins TRBV9 to TRBJ1-2; 7 bases line up with TRBD1. V was pared by 3 bases and J by 6 bases, with 2 bases of the junction left unmatched. The V gene's germline CDR1 is SGDLS and CDR2 YYNGEE. This CDR3 comprises 12 residues. The CDR3 region is CASSAGGHGYTF. The CDR3 coding sequence is TGTGCCAGCAGCGCAGGGGGTCATGGCTACACCTTC.

The V call is TRBV5-4, the J call TRBJ2-4; 7 nucleotides match TRBD1. The V gene end was trimmed by 4 bases and the J gene end by 5 bases; junction bases not matched to a gene: 3. This CDR3 spans 13 amino acids. Germline assignment: CDR1 SGHNT and CDR2 YYREEE (reference sequence). CDR3 DNA: TGTGCCAGCAGCACGGGGACAGAAAACATTCAGTACTTC. This translates into CASSTGTENIQYF.

This clonotype was seen many times. The chain employs TRBV19 and TRBJ2-2, with 10 bases that match TRBD1. CDR1 LNHDA and CDR2 SQIVND come from the germline V gene (reference sequence). Germline trimming cut 6 bases from V and 6 bases from J; bases unmatched to any gene: 10. This CDR3 spans 16 amino acids. CDR3 in amino acids: CASRVRGTGAAGELFF. The CDR3 nucleotides read TGTGCCAGTAGAGTACGCGGGACAGGGGCTGCCGGGGAGCTGTTTTTT.